The next 12 T cell receptor beta chains were all read from a single sample in a study of T cells in Graves' hyperthyroidism and ophthalmopathy. Template material for amplifying TCR beta CDR3 regions consisted of RNA transcripts. First-round RT-PCR targeting the TCR CDR3 was performed with the HTBI primer set. A single record per CDR3 protein comes from TCRdb applying MiXCR to the multiplex PCR reads. The profile shows under 550,000 distinct CDR3 sequences, just under 20% of them singletons. The sample comprised blood. These receptors originate from a man aged 35 to 55 with Graves' ophthalmopathy.

This clonotype was counted between two and nine times. The V and J genes are TRBV20-1 and TRBJ2-7, with 8 positions matching TRBD2. The CDR3 sequence is 15 residues long. V lost 6 bases, J lost 1 base, and 11 bases stayed unmatched. Germline V CDR1 and CDR2: DFQATT, SNEGSKA (reference sequence). The CDR3 nucleotides are TGCAGTGCCTCCTCGGGGGGGACACGATCCTACGAGCAGTACTTC. Translated, it gives CSASSGGTRSYEQYF.

V and J are TRBV27 and TRBJ1-1; TRBD1 agrees at 9 bases. Germline lookup yields CDR1 MNHEY and CDR2 SMNVEV (reference sequence). This CDR3 comprises 14 residues. V shed 7 bases and J 7 bases; nucleotides not matched to a gene: 10. The CDR3 nucleotides read TGTGCCAGCACGGGACAGGGAATGAAAGTTGAAGCTTTCTTT. This translates into CASTGQGMKVEAFF.

This clonotype was counted between two and nine times. The CDR3 DNA is TGTGCCAGCTCACCAGAGAACACAGATACGCAGTATTTT. Translating it yields CASSPENTDTQYF. V is TRBV18 and J is TRBJ2-3, with D unresolved. Per germline, CDR1 KGHSH and CDR2 LQKENI. The ends were cut back, 2 bases at V and 2 bases at J, with 5 bases in the middle. The CDR3 is 13 residues long.

The chain joins TRBV5-1 to TRBJ2-3; TRBD2 matches 7 bases. Germline CDR1 is SGHRS and CDR2 is YFSETQ. V was clipped by 2 bases and J by 6 bases; unmatched bases: 12. This CDR3 contains 16 residues. In DNA form, the CDR3 reads TGCGCCAGCAGCTTTCCTGGACTAGTTTCGATGGATACGCAGTATTTT. It yields the protein CASSFPGLVSMDTQYF.

This clonotype was detected only a few times. The chain recombines TRBV7-3 with TRBJ2-1; 9 nucleotides match TRBD2. Germline trimming cut 2 bases from V and 6 bases from J; bases unmatched to any gene: 8. This CDR3 region has 16 residues. Looked up from germline, CDR1 is SGHTA and CDR2 is FQGTGA. CDR3: CASSLVGGGAGNEQFF. DNA for the CDR3: TGTGCCAGCAGCTTAGTGGGCGGGGGGGCTGGCAATGAGCAGTTCTTC.

J is TRBJ1-5 and V is TRBV27; 8 bases agree with TRBD1. From germline, CDR1 is MNHEY and CDR2 SMNVEV (reference sequence). The junction had 6 bases not matched to a gene; V was cut back by 4 bases and J by 7 bases. The CDR3 runs 14 residues. The CDR3 spells CASSSTGEVQPQHF. CDR3 sequence (DNA): TGTGCCAGCAGTTCGACAGGGGAGGTACAGCCCCAGCATTTT.

Of note for this clonotype: It may be a read error: a sequence one base away is much more abundant. The chain employs TRBV6-1 and TRBJ1-2; D unclear. Per the germline V gene, CDR1 is MNHNS and CDR2 is SASEGT. The CDR3 consists of 13 residues. Between the trimmed V and J ends, which lost 1 base and 5 bases, there was a span of 8 bases. CDR3 bases: TGTGCCAGCAGTGAAGGCAGTGGTTATGGCTACACCTTC. Its protein is CASSEGSGYGYTF.

This clonotype was detected many times. The chain combines TRBV7-3 with TRBJ2-2, with D tentatively TRBD1 (6 bases). Per germline, CDR1 SGHTA and CDR2 FQGTGA. The CDR3 extends over 13 amino acids. The V and J ends lost 5 bases and 8 bases respectively, with 12 bases between them. The CDR3 protein is CASSIQGAGELFF. The CDR3 DNA follows: TGTGCCAGCAGCATACAGGGTGCTGGGGAGCTGTTTTTT.

This clonotype showed up many times. The CDR3 sequence: CASSQGRLSREAFF. The CDR3 DNA sequence: TGTGCCAGCAGCCAAGGTCGTCTCTCCCGGGAAGCTTTCTTT. V usage is TRBV4-2 and J usage is TRBJ1-1; D is undetermined. With 1 base removed from V and 8 bases from J, the gap between germline ends came to 14 bases. This CDR3 spans 14 amino acids. Germline CDR1 and CDR2: LGHNA and YNFKEQ.

This clonotype appeared many times. The chain employs TRBV6-1 and TRBJ1-5; perhaps TRBD1 as D (6 bases). V was pared by 3 bases and J by 2 bases, with 14 bases between. This CDR3 region has 16 residues. Germline V gives CDR1 MNHNS, CDR2 SASEGT. The CDR3 DNA reads as TGTGCCAGCAGTGATCGCGGGGGGCTTGGCAATCAGCCCCAGCATTTT. Its protein is CASSDRGGLGNQPQHF.

This clonotype was counted at least ten times. This chain links TRBV3-1 with TRBJ2-3, with 8 bases aligning to TRBD2. V gave up 2 bases and J gave up 6 bases; unmatched junction bases: 7. CDR1 and CDR2 from the germline V gene are LGHDT and YNNKEL (reference sequence). The CDR3 spans 15 residues. CDR3 in amino acids: CASSQYRGGSDTQYF. The CDR3 nucleotides read TGTGCCAGCAGCCAATACCGCGGGGGGTCGGATACGCAGTATTTT.

The CDR3 DNA is TGTGCCAGCAGCATAAGCGGGAGAAGTGAAAATGAGCAGTTCTTC. Amino acids: CASSISGRSENEQFF. The rearrangement joins TRBV3-1 to TRBJ2-1; 8 bases map to TRBD2. With 5 bases clipped from V and 7 bases from J, the junction kept 10 bases outside the gene matches. The CDR3 totals 15 residues. CDR1 LGHDT and CDR2 YNNKEL come from the germline V gene (reference sequence).